Listed below are T cell receptor beta chains from one sample, sequenced in a study of T cells after yellow fever vaccination. From the 5' RACE reads, TCRdb called clonotypes with MiXCR, one entry per CDR3 protein. Here the sample spans hundreds of thousands of distinct CDR3 sequences, around a sixth being singletons. The sample was PBMCs, taken before the yellow fever booster vaccination. The receptors shown here come from a man aged 18 to 29 who received the YFV17D yellow fever vaccine. CDR3s include the opening cysteine and the closing phenylalanine or tryptophan. D genes are given only for firm matches. Clone size is given for some rows only: seen once, a few or many times, or a class if the clone is expanded.

v_call: TRBV6-2/TRBV6-3
clone_size: -
j_call: TRBJ2-1
d_call: -
cdr3_aa: CASSPAFRGSYNEQFF
cdr3_nt: TGTGCCAGCAGTCCCGCGTTCCGGGGCTCCTACAATGAGCAGTTCTTC

v_call: TRBV25-1
clone_size: many
j_call: TRBJ1-3
d_call: -
cdr3_aa: CASTSSGNTIYF
cdr3_nt: TGTGCCAGCACTTCTTCTGGAAACACCATATATTTT

v_call: TRBV15
clone_size: -
j_call: TRBJ1-1
d_call: -
cdr3_aa: CATSRDLGLPEAFF
cdr3_nt: TGTGCCACCAGCAGAGATCTTGGTTTACCTGAAGCTTTCTTT

v_call: TRBV7-6
clone_size: few
j_call: TRBJ2-1
d_call: TRBD2
cdr3_aa: CASRSGTSLPYNEQFF
cdr3_nt: TGTGCCAGCAGATCCGGGACTAGCCTACCCTACAATGAGCAGTTCTTC

v_call: TRBV20-1
clone_size: few
j_call: TRBJ1-2
d_call: -
cdr3_aa: CSAHVRDGNYGYTF
cdr3_nt: TGCAGTGCTCATGTCCGGGACGGGAACTATGGCTACACCTTC

v_call: TRBV6-5
clone_size: few
j_call: TRBJ2-1
d_call: TRBD1
cdr3_aa: CASSYLGQGEFF
cdr3_nt: TGTGCCAGCAGTTACCTCGGACAGGGGGAGTTCTTC

v_call: TRBV30
clone_size: -
j_call: TRBJ2-1
d_call: TRBD1
cdr3_aa: CAFDRAPYNEQFF
cdr3_nt: TGTGCCTTCGACAGGGCGCCCTACAATGAGCAGTTCTTC

v_call: TRBV4-3
clone_size: few
j_call: TRBJ2-1
d_call: -
cdr3_aa: CASSQSGDSYNEQFF
cdr3_nt: TGCGCCAGCAGCCAATCCGGGGATTCCTACAATGAGCAGTTCTTC

v_call: TRBV5-1
clone_size: -
j_call: TRBJ1-2
d_call: TRBD1
cdr3_aa: CASSKTTGGEGYTF
cdr3_nt: TGCGCCAGCAGCAAGACGACAGGGGGTGAGGGCTACACCTTC

v_call: TRBV27
clone_size: -
j_call: TRBJ2-2
d_call: -
cdr3_aa: CASSVNGWTGELFF
cdr3_nt: TGTGCCAGCAGTGTAAATGGGTGGACCGGGGAGCTGTTTTTT

v_call: TRBV7-2
clone_size: -
j_call: TRBJ2-3
d_call: TRBD1
cdr3_aa: CASSRDRGSDTQYF
cdr3_nt: TGTGCCAGCAGCCGGGACAGGGGATCAGATACGCAGTATTTT

v_call: TRBV9
clone_size: -
j_call: TRBJ2-3
d_call: TRBD2
cdr3_aa: CASSETSGTDTQYF
cdr3_nt: TGTGCCAGCAGCGAGACTAGCGGCACAGATACGCAGTATTTT

v_call: TRBV4-1
clone_size: -
j_call: TRBJ2-5
d_call: TRBD2
cdr3_aa: CASSLTRGGVGTQYF
cdr3_nt: TGCGCCAGCAGCCTTACCCGGGGGGGCGTGGGGACCCAGTACTTC

v_call: TRBV6-6
clone_size: few
j_call: TRBJ2-7
d_call: -
cdr3_aa: CASSYYREREQYF
cdr3_nt: TGTGCCAGCAGTTATTACAGGGAGCGCGAGCAGTACTTC

v_call: TRBV24-1
clone_size: few
j_call: TRBJ2-5
d_call: -
cdr3_aa: CATSDSQGAETQYF
cdr3_nt: TGTGCCACCAGTGATTCCCAGGGCGCCGAGACCCAGTACTTC

v_call: TRBV4-3
clone_size: -
j_call: TRBJ2-1
d_call: TRBD1
cdr3_aa: CASSPRDSGREQFF
cdr3_nt: TGCGCCAGCAGCCCCCGGGACAGTGGACGTGAGCAGTTCTTC

v_call: TRBV29-1
clone_size: -
j_call: TRBJ2-3
d_call: TRBD2
cdr3_aa: CSVSGGGGDTQYF
cdr3_nt: TGCAGCGTCAGCGGGGGAGGAGGAGATACGCAGTATTTT

v_call: TRBV6-6
clone_size: few
j_call: TRBJ2-3
d_call: TRBD2
cdr3_aa: CASRTSGGADTQYF
cdr3_nt: TGTGCCAGCAGAACTAGCGGGGGTGCAGATACGCAGTATTTT

v_call: TRBV2
clone_size: -
j_call: TRBJ2-1
d_call: -
cdr3_aa: CASLPRGSRFNNEQFF
cdr3_nt: TGTGCCAGCCTTCCTCGCGGCAGTCGTTTCAACAATGAGCAGTTCTTC

v_call: TRBV7-6
clone_size: -
j_call: TRBJ2-1
d_call: -
cdr3_aa: CASSLAIEQFF
cdr3_nt: TGTGCCAGCAGCTTAGCGATTGAGCAGTTCTTC

v_call: TRBV12-3/TRBV12-4
clone_size: many
j_call: TRBJ1-2
d_call: -
cdr3_aa: CASSFQEGLGYTF
cdr3_nt: TGTGCCAGCAGTTTTCAGGAAGGGCTCGGCTACACCTTC

v_call: TRBV5-1
clone_size: few
j_call: TRBJ2-3
d_call: -
cdr3_aa: CASSLAGVRRGVPDTQYF
cdr3_nt: TGCGCCAGCAGCTTGGCCGGCGTTCGGAGAGGGGTCCCAGATACGCAGTATTTT

v_call: TRBV7-9
clone_size: few
j_call: TRBJ2-7
d_call: -
cdr3_aa: CASSLEGYDYEQYF
cdr3_nt: TGTGCCAGCAGCTTAGAAGGGTATGACTACGAGCAGTACTTC

v_call: TRBV5-6
clone_size: -
j_call: TRBJ2-1
d_call: -
cdr3_aa: CASSFGLRPNEQFF
cdr3_nt: TGTGCCAGCAGCTTCGGACTGCGCCCAAATGAGCAGTTCTTC

v_call: TRBV18
clone_size: -
j_call: TRBJ2-1
d_call: -
cdr3_aa: CASSPDSTDEQFF
cdr3_nt: TGTGCCAGCTCACCAGATTCAACAGATGAGCAGTTCTTC

v_call: TRBV28
clone_size: few
j_call: TRBJ1-2
d_call: TRBD1
cdr3_aa: CASRLRGPDGYTF
cdr3_nt: TGTGCCAGCAGACTCAGGGGGCCCGATGGCTACACCTTC

v_call: TRBV7-2
clone_size: many
j_call: TRBJ2-7
d_call: -
cdr3_aa: CASSLVSLVYEQYF
cdr3_nt: TGTGCCAGCAGCTTAGTTAGTCTCGTATACGAGCAGTACTTC

v_call: TRBV6-2/TRBV6-3
clone_size: -
j_call: TRBJ2-5
d_call: -
cdr3_aa: CASSYRDFETQYF
cdr3_nt: TGTGCCAGCAGTTACAGGGACTTCGAGACCCAGTACTTC

v_call: TRBV11-2
clone_size: few
j_call: TRBJ1-1
d_call: -
cdr3_aa: CASSKRKSGAAIISWAEAFF
cdr3_nt: TGTGCCAGCAGCAAAAGAAAGTCCGGGGCAGCGATTATTAGCTGGGCTGAAGCTTTCTTT

v_call: TRBV20-1
clone_size: -
j_call: TRBJ2-5
d_call: -
cdr3_aa: CSGYSGQTQETQYF
cdr3_nt: TGCAGTGGGTATTCGGGGCAGACCCAAGAGACCCAGTACTTC

v_call: TRBV4-3
clone_size: -
j_call: TRBJ2-7
d_call: -
cdr3_aa: CASSQEFLGTTLGEQYF
cdr3_nt: TGCGCCAGCAGCCAAGAGTTTCTCGGGACAACCTTGGGCGAGCAGTACTTC

v_call: TRBV5-1
clone_size: -
j_call: TRBJ2-3
d_call: TRBD1
cdr3_aa: CASSMRPRQGVPTDTQYF
cdr3_nt: TGCGCCAGCAGCATGCGACCCCGACAGGGCGTACCCACAGATACGCAGTATTTT

v_call: TRBV20-1
clone_size: few
j_call: TRBJ2-6
d_call: -
cdr3_aa: CSAREDGRSGANVLTF
cdr3_nt: TGCAGTGCTAGAGAGGACGGTCGCTCTGGGGCCAACGTCCTGACTTTC

v_call: TRBV5-1
clone_size: -
j_call: TRBJ2-3
d_call: TRBD2
cdr3_aa: CASSSGTRNTQYF
cdr3_nt: TGCGCCAGCAGCTCCGGGACTAGAAATACGCAGTATTTT

v_call: TRBV11-3
clone_size: -
j_call: TRBJ2-1
d_call: TRBD2
cdr3_aa: CASSPASGGAGKQFF
cdr3_nt: TGTGCCAGCAGCCCCGCTAGCGGGGGGGCCGGAAAGCAGTTCTTC

v_call: TRBV10-3
clone_size: -
j_call: TRBJ2-7
d_call: -
cdr3_aa: CAISREQDGQYF
cdr3_nt: TGTGCCATCAGCCGAGAGCAGGATGGGCAGTACTTC

v_call: TRBV12-3/TRBV12-4
clone_size: -
j_call: TRBJ1-2
d_call: -
cdr3_aa: CASSLARRASYGYTF
cdr3_nt: TGTGCCAGCAGTTTAGCTAGGAGGGCCTCCTATGGCTACACCTTC

v_call: TRBV7-9
clone_size: -
j_call: TRBJ1-4
d_call: TRBD1
cdr3_aa: CASSFTGDEKLFF
cdr3_nt: TGTGCCAGCAGCTTCACAGGGGATGAAAAACTGTTTTTT

v_call: TRBV11-2
clone_size: -
j_call: TRBJ1-6
d_call: -
cdr3_aa: CASTLTGVNRTPLHF
cdr3_nt: TGTGCCAGCACCCTCACGGGGGTTAATAGGACACCCCTCCACTTT

v_call: TRBV5-5
clone_size: -
j_call: TRBJ2-5
d_call: -
cdr3_aa: CASSPPLETQYF
cdr3_nt: TGTGCCAGCAGCCCCCCCCTGGAGACCCAGTACTTC

v_call: TRBV20-1
clone_size: -
j_call: TRBJ1-5
d_call: -
cdr3_aa: CSGQGSNQPQHF
cdr3_nt: TGCAGTGGTCAGGGTAGCAATCAGCCCCAGCATTTT

v_call: TRBV4-3
clone_size: -
j_call: TRBJ2-7
d_call: -
cdr3_aa: CASSQDHSSYEQYF
cdr3_nt: TGCGCCAGCAGCCAAGATCACAGTTCCTACGAGCAGTACTTC

v_call: TRBV5-1
clone_size: many
j_call: TRBJ1-1
d_call: -
cdr3_aa: CASSVMGTATEAFF
cdr3_nt: TGCGCCAGCAGCGTAATGGGGACGGCAACTGAAGCTTTCTTT

v_call: TRBV7-2
clone_size: few
j_call: TRBJ2-5
d_call: -
cdr3_aa: CASSTVTRTQETQYF
cdr3_nt: TGTGCCAGCAGCACGGTTACTAGGACCCAAGAGACCCAGTACTTC

v_call: TRBV29-1
clone_size: few
j_call: TRBJ2-1
d_call: -
cdr3_aa: CSGSGRNEQFF
cdr3_nt: TGCAGCGGATCCGGGCGCAATGAGCAGTTCTTC

v_call: TRBV20-1
clone_size: -
j_call: TRBJ1-6
d_call: TRBD1
cdr3_aa: CSTGGRGSPLHF
cdr3_nt: TGCAGTACAGGGGGAAGGGGTTCACCCCTCCACTTT

v_call: TRBV6-1
clone_size: few
j_call: TRBJ1-1
d_call: TRBD1
cdr3_aa: CASSTQGAQGTEAFF
cdr3_nt: TGTGCCAGCAGCACGCAGGGGGCGCAGGGCACTGAAGCTTTCTTT

v_call: TRBV12-3/TRBV12-4
clone_size: few
j_call: TRBJ2-1
d_call: TRBD2
cdr3_aa: CASSTPALPGGEQFF
cdr3_nt: TGTGCCAGCAGTACTCCGGCACTACCGGGGGGGGAGCAGTTCTTC

v_call: TRBV29-1
clone_size: -
j_call: TRBJ2-3
d_call: TRBD2
cdr3_aa: CSVEGGGRGDPDTQYF
cdr3_nt: TGCAGCGTTGAAGGGGGAGGGCGAGGGGACCCAGATACGCAGTATTTT

v_call: TRBV7-8
clone_size: few
j_call: TRBJ2-3
d_call: -
cdr3_aa: CASSQVRVRDTDTQYF
cdr3_nt: TGTGCCAGCAGCCAGGTACGGGTCCGCGACACAGATACGCAGTATTTT

v_call: TRBV12-3/TRBV12-4
clone_size: many
j_call: TRBJ1-2
d_call: -
cdr3_aa: CASSPTGRYGYTF
cdr3_nt: TGTGCCAGCAGTCCCACAGGGCGCTATGGCTACACCTTC

v_call: TRBV6-5
clone_size: once
j_call: TRBJ2-6
d_call: TRBD1
cdr3_aa: CASTFLSTGGFSGANVLTF
cdr3_nt: TGTGCCAGCACCTTTCTCAGCACAGGGGGGTTCTCTGGGGCCAACGTCCTGACTTTC

v_call: TRBV12-3/TRBV12-4
clone_size: few
j_call: TRBJ2-5
d_call: -
cdr3_aa: CASSPRAGIKAEETQYF
cdr3_nt: TGTGCCAGCAGCCCCCGGGCAGGCATAAAAGCGGAAGAGACCCAGTACTTC

v_call: TRBV23-1
clone_size: -
j_call: TRBJ1-4
d_call: -
cdr3_aa: CASSQSGTPNEKLFF
cdr3_nt: TGCGCCAGCAGTCAATCAGGGACGCCTAATGAAAAACTGTTTTTT

v_call: TRBV12-3/TRBV12-4
clone_size: -
j_call: TRBJ2-5
d_call: -
cdr3_aa: CASTVGGQETQYF
cdr3_nt: TGTGCCAGCACCGTGGGGGGCCAAGAGACCCAGTACTTC